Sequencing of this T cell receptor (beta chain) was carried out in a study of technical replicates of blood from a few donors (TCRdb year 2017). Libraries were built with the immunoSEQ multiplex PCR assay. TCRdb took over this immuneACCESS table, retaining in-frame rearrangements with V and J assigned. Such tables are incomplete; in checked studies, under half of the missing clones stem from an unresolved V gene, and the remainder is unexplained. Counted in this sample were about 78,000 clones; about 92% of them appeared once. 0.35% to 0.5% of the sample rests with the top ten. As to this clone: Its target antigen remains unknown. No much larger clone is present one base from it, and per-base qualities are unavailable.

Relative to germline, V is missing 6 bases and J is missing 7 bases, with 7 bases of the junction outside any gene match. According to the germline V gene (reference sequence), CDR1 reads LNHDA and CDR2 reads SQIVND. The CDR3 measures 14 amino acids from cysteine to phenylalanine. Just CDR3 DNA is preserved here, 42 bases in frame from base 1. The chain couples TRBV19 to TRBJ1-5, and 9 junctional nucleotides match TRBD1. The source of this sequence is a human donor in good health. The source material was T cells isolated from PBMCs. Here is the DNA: TGTGCCAGTAGGCCAAGACAGGGGGGGCAGCCCCAGCATTTT. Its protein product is CASRPRQGGQPQHF.